These 21 T cell receptor beta chains were sequenced from one sample in a study of T-cell reconstitution after alpha-beta-depleted transplantation in children. It was with unique molecular identifiers that the TCRbeta library was prepared. MiXCR, run by TCRdb on the PCR reads, gives a single entry per CDR3 protein. The sample includes around 400,000 distinct CDR3 sequences, roughly 22% of them seen just once. The sequencing used PBMCs from the stem cell graft donor, collected from the stem cell graft. These receptors were obtained from a human donor who donated a stem cell graft to a child with acute myeloid leukemia.

The genes are TRBV15 and TRBJ2-7; D is uncertain. The CDR3 is made up of 12 amino acids. V lost 1 base and J 4 bases, leaving 5 bases between the germline ends. Germline lookup yields CDR1 LNHNV and CDR2 YYDKDF (reference sequence). In nucleotides, the CDR3 is TGTGCCACCAGCAGAGTACCATACGAGCAGTACTTC. Protein product: CATSRVPYEQYF.

This chain connects TRBV13 to TRBJ2-1; 7 bases map to TRBD2. The CDR3 totals 17 residues. After removal of 3 bases from V and 1 base from J, the junction contained 9 bases not matched to a gene. Germline values: CDR1 PRHDT, CDR2 FYEKMQ (reference sequence). The CDR3 reads CASSFYGGGISYNEQFF. The DNA for the CDR3 is TGTGCCAGCAGCTTTTACGGCGGGGGAATTTCCTACAATGAGCAGTTCTTC.

This clonotype has at least ten counts. The rearrangement links TRBV15 to TRBJ2-5; D is possibly TRBD2 (7 bases). This CDR3 is built from 18 residues. V lost 3 bases and J lost 1, with 21 bases in between. CDR1 is LNHNV and CDR2 is YYDKDF in the germline V gene (reference sequence). The chain's CDR3 is CATSSLGGALRIQETQYF. The CDR3 nucleotides read TGTGCCACCAGCAGCCTGGGGGGGGCCCTCCGAATCCAAGAGACCCAGTACTTC.

The chain combines TRBV20-1 with TRBJ2-7; 8 bases are shared with TRBD1. The CDR3 has 15 amino acids. Germline values: CDR1 DFQATT, CDR2 SNEGSKA (reference sequence). V was clipped by 6 bases and J by 0 bases; unmatched bases: 10. CDR3 amino acids: CSAERTGILSYEQYF. The CDR3 DNA is TGCAGTGCCGAACGGACAGGGATACTCTCCTACGAGCAGTACTTC.

The chain carries TRBV12-3 or TRBV12-4 and TRBJ2-3; TRBD2 is a possible D gene (5 bases). V was pared by 10 bases and J by 2 bases, with 16 bases between. The CDR3 length is 14 residues. CDR3 amino acids: CATNSAEPTDTQYF. The DNA for the CDR3 is TGTGCCACCAATTCAGCGGAACCCACAGATACGCAGTATTTT.

The CDR3 bases are TGTGCCAGCAGACGGACAGGGAGAAACAATGAGCAGTTCTTC. Its translation is CASRRTGRNNEQFF. This chain links TRBV28 with TRBJ2-1, with 8 bases that match TRBD1. The CDR3 runs 14 residues. CDR1 is MDHEN, CDR2 SYDVKM, per germline. The V and J ends lost 6 bases and 5 bases, in that order; junction bases with no gene match: 6.

This clonotype was detected many times. V and J are TRBV20-1 and TRBJ1-1; D gene uncertain. Trimming removed 0 bases at V and 5 bases at J, with 10 bases between. CDR3 length: 13 residues. Germline lookup yields CDR1 DFQATT and CDR2 SNEGSKA (reference sequence). Here the CDR3 reads CSARDWGGTEAFF. In DNA form, the CDR3 reads TGCAGTGCTAGAGATTGGGGTGGAACTGAAGCTTTCTTT.

The chain uses TRBV15 and TRBJ1-2; D is uncertain. Per the germline V gene, CDR1 is LNHNV and CDR2 is YYDKDF (reference sequence). This CDR3 region has 12 residues. V lost 5 bases and J lost 8, with 12 bases in between. This chain's CDR3 is CATSAWAQGYTF. CDR3 DNA: TGTGCCACCAGCGCATGGGCTCAGGGCTACACCTTC.

The gene calls are TRBV6-2 or TRBV6-3 and TRBJ2-5; D is undetermined. Germline V gene data show CDR1 as MNHEY and CDR2 as SVGEGT. Trimming took off 8 bases at V and 3 bases at J, with 7 bases between the two ends. The CDR3 extends over 11 amino acids. CDR3 nucleotide sequence: TGTGCCAGCGAATGGGAAGAGACCCAGTACTTC. This encodes CASEWEETQYF.

Only a few counts were recorded for this clonotype. The rearrangement links TRBV5-1 to TRBJ1-2; TRBD1 is a possible D gene (6 bases). Trimming removed 1 base from V and 2 bases from J, with 12 bases in between. Germline V gene data show CDR1 as SGHRS and CDR2 as YFSETQ. The CDR3 runs 15 residues. The CDR3 DNA is TGCGCCAGCAGCTTGAATTATCAGGGGAACTATGGCTACACCTTC. Encoded protein: CASSLNYQGNYGYTF.

The rearrangement links TRBV4-3 to TRBJ2-3, with D uncertain. The CDR3 is 12 residues long. Germline V lookup: CDR1 LGHNA, CDR2 YSLEER. The V end lost 1 base, the J end lost 6 bases, and 5 bases lay between the germline ends. The CDR3 region has the DNA TGCGCCAGCAGCCAAGCTGGTGATACGCAGTATTTT. Translating it yields CASSQAGDTQYF.

On this clonotype itself: A clone one base away is much larger, so this may be a read error. V is TRBV25-1 and J is TRBJ2-7; D unresolved. Germline CDR1 and CDR2: MGHDK and SYGVNS. This CDR3 has 13 residues. The chain's CDR3 is CGSSEQATYEQYF. The CDR3 DNA sequence: TGTGGCAGCAGTGAACAAGCCACCTACGAGCAGTACTTC.

The rearrangement uses TRBV12-3 or TRBV12-4 and TRBJ1-2; no reliable D call. The V end was cut by 2 bases, the J end by 2 bases, with 9 bases between. This CDR3 is built from 14 residues. CDR3: CASSLSLRNYGYTF. Written as DNA, the CDR3 is TGTGCCAGCAGTTTAAGCCTCAGGAACTATGGCTACACCTTC.

This clonotype came up many times. The chain carries TRBV29-1 and TRBJ2-1; D is possibly TRBD1 (6 bases). CDR3 length equals 15 residues. Trimming removed 3 bases at V and 0 bases at J, with 12 bases between. CDR1 is SQVTM, CDR2 ANQGSEA, per germline. CDR3 residues: CSVERTGPSYNEQFF. In DNA form, the CDR3 reads TGCAGCGTTGAGAGAACAGGGCCCTCCTACAATGAGCAGTTCTTC.

The chain employs TRBV24-1 and TRBJ1-5; D is perhaps TRBD1 (5 bases). With 2 bases removed from V and 3 bases from J, the gap between germline ends came to 7 bases. The CDR3 runs to 14 residues. Per the germline V gene, CDR1 is KGHDR and CDR2 is SFDVKD. The CDR3 spells CATSDSTVNQPQHF. CDR3 in DNA: TGTGCCACCAGTGATTCGACAGTCAATCAGCCCCAGCATTTT.

This clonotype occurred many times. This chain's CDR3 is CASRFGGTDTQYF. The CDR3 DNA reads as TGTGCCAGCAGGTTTGGGGGCACAGATACGCAGTATTTT. The gene calls are TRBV12-3 or TRBV12-4 and TRBJ2-3; D ambiguous. With 6 bases removed from V and 1 base from J, the gap between germline ends came to 8 bases. This CDR3 region has 13 residues.

This clonotype was seen a handful of times. The rearrangement links TRBV9 to TRBJ2-7; 9 bases are shared with TRBD2. The ends lost 4 bases at V and 7 bases at J; junction bases unmatched: 15. CDR3 length: 16 residues. The germline CDR1 and CDR2 sequences are SGDLS and YYNGEE. CDR3 bases: TGTGCCAGCAGCCCTGATGGACGCGGGAGGGGTAATGAGCAGTACTTC. It yields the protein CASSPDGRGRGNEQYF.

The genes are TRBV12-3 or TRBV12-4 and TRBJ2-4; 8 nucleotides agree with TRBD1. V dropped 8 bases and J dropped 6; count of bases not matched to a gene: 12. The CDR3 has 15 amino acids. CDR3 in amino acids: CASRNGQGPGNIQYF. The DNA for the CDR3 is TGTGCCAGCCGAAACGGACAGGGCCCTGGAAACATTCAGTACTTC.

This clonotype has only a few counts. The gene calls are TRBV12-3 or TRBV12-4 and TRBJ2-7, with TRBD1 matching over 7 bases. The CDR3 has 13 amino acids. J was trimmed by 5 bases and V by 5 bases; bases with no gene match: 6. The CDR3 spells CASSRNRGHEQYF. CDR3 bases: TGTGCCAGCAGTAGGAACAGGGGCCACGAGCAGTACTTC.

This chain uses TRBV28 with TRBJ2-7; TRBD2 matches 7 bases. The germline V gene encodes CDR1 MDHEN and CDR2 SYDVKM. The CDR3 contains 16 residues. The ends lost 1 base at V and 3 bases at J; junction bases unmatched: 9. CDR3 region: CASSLSGGLAVYEQYF. For the CDR3, the DNA is TGTGCCAGCAGTTTATCCGGTGGGCTAGCGGTCTACGAGCAGTACTTC.

This clonotype was picked up a small number of times. The chain has TRBV28 and TRBJ1-2; 9 bases align to TRBD1. The CDR3 loop spans 14 amino acids. The V gene end was trimmed by 5 bases and the J gene end by 8 bases; junction bases not matched to a gene: 9. In germline, CDR1 is MDHEN, CDR2 SYDVKM. The CDR3 reads CASSPTGGAGGYTF. DNA of the CDR3: TGTGCCAGCAGTCCTACAGGGGGCGCCGGGGGCTACACCTTC.